Listed below are T cell receptor beta chains from one sample, sequenced in a study of CD8+ T cells in alopecia areata. Sequencing used immunoSEQ multiplex PCR; TCRdb keeps in-frame clones, though not all of them. The table lists around 140,000 clones, approximately 51% of them singletons. The sample consisted of CD4+ T cells sorted from blood, taken at week 0. These TCRs come from a human donor with alopecia areata. Both conserved end residues are part of each CDR3. Each record gives: V gene, J gene, CDR3 length, clone size, D gene, CDR3 DNA, CDR3 protein. A D gene is named only where the DNA matches it firmly. Size is stated for part of the rows, as once, few or many counts, or as a class when the clone is expanded.

TRBV4-2	TRBJ2-1	16	few	TRBD2	TGTGCCAGCAGCCAACCCCGTGGGCGGGGGGACAATGAGCAGTTCTTC	CASSQPRGRGDNEQFF
TRBV14	TRBJ1-1	14	.	.	TGTGCCAGCAGCCAACAGGGAGTGGGCACTGAAGCTTTCTTT	CASSQQGVGTEAFF
TRBV29-1	TRBJ2-5	15	.	TRBD2	TGCAGCGTTGGGAGGCGTCTAGCGGCCCAAGAGACCCAGTACTTC	CSVGRRLAAQETQYF
TRBV27	TRBJ2-5	15	.	.	TGTGCCAGCAGTCGGGACACTAGAACGGCAGAGACCCAGTACTTC	CASSRDTRTAETQYF
TRBV7-3	TRBJ2-1	14	.	TRBD1	TGTGCCAGCAGCTCAGGGGGCTCCTACAATGAGCAGTTCTTC	CASSSGGSYNEQFF
TRBV27	TRBJ2-1	16	once	TRBD1	TGTGCCAGCAGTTCACAGGACAGGAGACCCTACAATGAGCAGTTCTTC	CASSSQDRRPYNEQFF
TRBV11-2	TRBJ2-5	14	.	TRBD1	TGTGCCAGCAGCGAGACAGGGGGCCGGGAGACCCAGTACTTC	CASSETGGRETQYF
TRBV5-1	TRBJ2-6	15	.	.	TGCGCCAGCAGACGATCCACCTCTGGGGCCAACGTCCTGACTTTC	CASRRSTSGANVLTF
TRBV30	TRBJ1-2	12	.	.	TGTGCCTGGAGAGAAGAAAACTATGGCTACACCTTC	CAWREENYGYTF
TRBV29-1	TRBJ2-7	12	few	.	TGCAGCGTTGAAGGACAGAGCTACGAGCAGTACTTC	CSVEGQSYEQYF
TRBV30	TRBJ2-1	14	.	TRBD2	TGTGCCTGGCACACTAGCGGGAGGTCGAATGAGCAGTTCTTC	CAWHTSGRSNEQFF
TRBV29-1	TRBJ2-1	13	.	.	TGCAGCGTTCGGGGCCTCCTATTCAATGAGCAGTTCTTC	CSVRGLLFNEQFF
TRBV27	TRBJ2-7	14	.	TRBD2	TGTGCCAGCAGTAGCGGTGGACTAGCCTACGAGCAGTACTTC	CASSSGGLAYEQYF
TRBV29-1	TRBJ1-1	11	.	.	TGCAGCGTTAAACAGGGTACTGAAGCTTTCTTT	CSVKQGTEAFF
TRBV20-1	TRBJ1-2	11	.	.	TGCAGTGCGGACGGCCGCTATGGCTACACCTTC	CSADGRYGYTF
TRBV4-1	TRBJ2-7	13	.	TRBD1	TGCGCCAGCAGCCAGCCCCGGGACAGGGGGCAGTACTTC	CASSQPRDRGQYF
TRBV29-1	TRBJ2-5	10	.	.	TGCAGCGTTGTTAAAGAGACCCAGTACTTC	CSVVKETQYF
TRBV27	TRBJ2-3	15	once	.	TGTGCCAGCAGGCGGCAGGGGAATTTAGCAGATACGCAGTATTTT	CASRRQGNLADTQYF
TRBV30	TRBJ1-2	17	.	TRBD1	TGTGCCTGGAGTGCGAAATCCGGGACAGGGGGCACCTATGGCTACACCTTC	CAWSAKSGTGGTYGYTF
TRBV30	TRBJ2-3	12	.	.	TGTGCCTGGAGTGTACAGGGTAACACGCAGTATTTT	CAWSVQGNTQYF
TRBV6-5	TRBJ1-5	13	.	.	TGTGCCAGCAGTTCCCGCCTTGGTCAGCCCCAGCATTTT	CASSSRLGQPQHF
TRBV9	TRBJ2-7	14	.	.	TGTGCCAGCAGCGTAGACCAGGGCCCCTACGAGCAGTACTTC	CASSVDQGPYEQYF
TRBV28	TRBJ2-2	14	.	.	TGTGCCAGCAGTTTGGGCGGAAGCACCGGGGAGCTGTTTTTT	CASSLGGSTGELFF
TRBV2	TRBJ1-2	14	.	.	TGTGCCAGCAGTGTAGAGGGATCATCTTATGGCTACACCTTC	CASSVEGSSYGYTF
TRBV7-9	TRBJ2-7	15	few	TRBD2	TGTGCCAGCAGCTTAGTGCTAGCGGGCTCCTACGAGCAGTACTTC	CASSLVLAGSYEQYF
TRBV23-1	TRBJ2-7	15	.	.	TGCGCCAGCAGCCGTATCCGGGACGCATCCTACGAGCAGTACTTC	CASSRIRDASYEQYF
TRBV30	TRBJ2-1	16	.	TRBD2	TGTGCCTGGAGTGTAGCGCTAGCGGCCTCCTACAATGAGCAGTTCTTC	CAWSVALAASYNEQFF
TRBV4-3	TRBJ2-1	15	.	.	TGCGCCAGCGCGAGGTTTAAGTCAGGGAGCCGTGAGCAGTTCTTC	CASARFKSGSREQFF
TRBV30	TRBJ2-7	13	.	.	TGTGCCTGGAGTCCTGACAGAACCTACGAGCAGTACTTC	CAWSPDRTYEQYF
TRBV30	TRBJ2-2	12	.	.	TGTGCCTGGAGCTTCGCCTCCGGGGAGCTGTTTTTT	CAWSFASGELFF
TRBV7-2	TRBJ2-7	14	.	.	TGTGCCAGCAGCTTAGGACTCCAGGGCTTCGAGCAGTACTTC	CASSLGLQGFEQYF
TRBV30	TRBJ2-1	13	.	.	TGTGCCTGGAATAGAGCCAACAAGTGGACGCAGTTCTTC	CAWNRANKWTQFF
TRBV7-2	TRBJ2-2	12	.	.	TGTGCCAGCAGCCTCCCCACCGGGGAGCTGTTTTTT	CASSLPTGELFF